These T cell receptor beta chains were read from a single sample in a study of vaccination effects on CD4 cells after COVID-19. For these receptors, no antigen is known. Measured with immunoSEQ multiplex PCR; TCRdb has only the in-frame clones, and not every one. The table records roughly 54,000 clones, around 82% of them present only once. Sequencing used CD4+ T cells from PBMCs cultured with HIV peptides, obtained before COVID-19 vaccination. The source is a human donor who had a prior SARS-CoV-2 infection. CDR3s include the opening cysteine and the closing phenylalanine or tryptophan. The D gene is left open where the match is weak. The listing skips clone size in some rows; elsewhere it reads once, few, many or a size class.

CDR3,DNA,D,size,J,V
CASSQGRKTQYF,TGTGCCAGCAGTCAGGGGAGGAAGACCCAGTACTTC,-,-,TRBJ2-5,TRBV2
CASSEARAGVIRETQYF,TGTGCCAGCAGTGAAGCGAGGGCAGGGGTGATACGAGAGACCCAGTACTTC,-,-,TRBJ2-5,TRBV6-1
CASSPRGGRDTEAFF,TGCGCCAGCAGCCCCCGGGGGGGACGAGACACTGAAGCTTTCTTT,-,-,TRBJ1-1,TRBV4-3
CASSVEGYEQYF,TGTGCCAGCAGCGTAGAGGGTTACGAGCAGTACTTC,-,-,TRBJ2-7,TRBV9
CASSPPVGTEGTQYF,TGTGCCAGCTCACCACCGGTAGGGACAGAGGGGACCCAGTACTTC,TRBD1,-,TRBJ2-5,TRBV18
CASSPRMISFATQYF,TGTGCCAGCTCACCACGGATGATTAGTTTTGCTACGCAGTATTTT,-,-,TRBJ2-3,TRBV18
CASTRDLRTEAFF,TGTGCCAGCACCCGGGACCTCCGAACTGAAGCTTTCTTT,-,-,TRBJ1-1,TRBV12-3/TRBV12-4
CASSEGGRWGSGYTF,TGTGCCAGCAGTGAAGGGGGGCGTTGGGGTAGTGGCTACACCTTC,-,once,TRBJ1-2,TRBV25-1
CASSPGLADYEQYF,TGTGCCAGCTCACCCGGACTAGCGGACTACGAGCAGTACTTC,TRBD2,few,TRBJ2-7,TRBV18
CAWTGSPNSPLHF,TGTGCCTGGACAGGGAGCCCCAACTCACCCCTCCACTTT,-,few,TRBJ1-6,TRBV30
CASSADSNEQFF,TGTGCCAGCAGCGCCGACAGCAATGAGCAGTTCTTC,-,-,TRBJ2-1,TRBV2
CASSYSGQGYEQYF,TGTGCCAGCAGCTATAGCGGTCAGGGCTACGAGCAGTACTTC,-,few,TRBJ2-7,TRBV11-1
CASSLDLREQYF,TGTGCCAGCAGCTTGGATTTGCGCGAGCAGTACTTC,-,-,TRBJ2-7,TRBV5-5
CSAEAVAQYF,TGCAGTGCAGAGGCCGTGGCCCAGTACTTC,-,-,TRBJ2-5,TRBV20-1
CATSSWGRGGNQPQHF,TGTGCCACCAGCAGTTGGGGGCGCGGAGGCAATCAGCCCCAGCATTTT,-,-,TRBJ1-5,TRBV15
CASSLVTGGPADTQYF,TGTGCCAGCAGCTTAGTTACGGGAGGGCCAGCAGATACGCAGTATTTT,TRBD2,few,TRBJ2-3,TRBV7-9
CASSYRPARSGNTIYF,TGTGCCAGCAGTTACCGGCCCGCCCGCTCTGGAAACACCATATATTTT,-,-,TRBJ1-3,TRBV6-5
CASSIRPQNTGELFF,TGTGCCAGTAGTATTCGACCGCAAAACACCGGGGAGCTGTTTTTT,-,-,TRBJ2-2,TRBV19
CASSLYSNYEQYF,TGTGCCAGCAGTTTGTATAGTAACTACGAGCAGTACTTC,-,-,TRBJ2-7,TRBV6-5
CASSKLAGGNTGELFF,TGTGCCAGCAGCAAACTAGCGGGAGGTAACACCGGGGAGCTGTTTTTT,TRBD2,-,TRBJ2-2,TRBV7-3
CASSFTGAGYTEAFF,TGCGCCAGCAGTTTCACAGGGGCCGGGTACACTGAAGCTTTCTTT,TRBD1,-,TRBJ1-1,TRBV5-1
CASSLDLNTGELFF,TGCGCCAGCAGCTTGGATCTGAACACCGGGGAGCTGTTTTTT,-,few,TRBJ2-2,TRBV5-1
CASSPAGGMNSPLHF,TGTGCCAGCTCACCGGCTGGGGGGATGAATTCACCCCTCCACTTT,-,few,TRBJ1-6,TRBV18
CATSPGTGRTWETQYF,TGTGCCACCAGTCCTGGGACCGGGAGAACGTGGGAGACCCAGTACTTC,-,-,TRBJ2-5,TRBV24-1
CASSPHWTGEQPQHF,TGTGCCAGCAGCCCTCATTGGACAGGGGAGCAGCCCCAGCATTTT,TRBD1,-,TRBJ1-5,TRBV7-6
CASSDFPLREGRNEQFF,TGTGCCAGCAGTGACTTTCCCCTCCGGGAGGGCCGGAATGAGCAGTTCTTC,TRBD2,-,TRBJ2-1,TRBV6-4
CASSPGNREGYNEQFF,TGTGCCAGCTCACCAGGTAACCGGGAGGGGTACAATGAGCAGTTCTTC,TRBD2,-,TRBJ2-1,TRBV18
CASSQGAVVSYGYTF,TGTGCCAGCAGCCAAGGGGCTGTAGTCTCCTATGGCTACACCTTC,-,-,TRBJ1-2,TRBV14
CASGFSYEQYF,TGTGCTAGTGGTTTCTCCTACGAGCAGTACTTC,-,once,TRBJ2-7,TRBV12-5
CASSLYRGGETQYF,TGTGCCAGCAGCTTGTACAGGGGCGGAGAGACCCAGTACTTC,TRBD1,-,TRBJ2-5,TRBV5-4
CASSTAGREQYF,TGTGCCAGCAGTACGGCTGGCCGCGAGCAGTACTTC,-,-,TRBJ2-7,TRBV6-2/TRBV6-3